By share of the sample, the clone carrying this T cell receptor beta chain is medium-sized (0.01 to 0.1%). This specimen belongs to a study of CDR3 diversity in severe acne. Unmatched junction bases numbered 9, after V lost 4 bases and J lost 1 base. This CDR3 spans 16 amino acids. CDR1 is SEHNR, CDR2 FQNEAQ, per germline (reference sequence). TCRdb recomputed calls from the PCR reads with MiXCR, one row per CDR3 protein. The repertoire has about 85,000 distinct CDR3 sequences, about 50% of them found once; the top ten carry 10%. The chain joins TRBV7-9 to TRBJ2-5; 7 nucleotides match TRBD1. The receptor's source is a male donor in good health, serving as a control. Sequenced: blood. The CDR3 is CASSSQGVGVQETQYF. DNA for the CDR3: TGTGCCAGCAGCTCCCAGGGGGTCGGGGTCCAAGAGACCCAGTACTTC.